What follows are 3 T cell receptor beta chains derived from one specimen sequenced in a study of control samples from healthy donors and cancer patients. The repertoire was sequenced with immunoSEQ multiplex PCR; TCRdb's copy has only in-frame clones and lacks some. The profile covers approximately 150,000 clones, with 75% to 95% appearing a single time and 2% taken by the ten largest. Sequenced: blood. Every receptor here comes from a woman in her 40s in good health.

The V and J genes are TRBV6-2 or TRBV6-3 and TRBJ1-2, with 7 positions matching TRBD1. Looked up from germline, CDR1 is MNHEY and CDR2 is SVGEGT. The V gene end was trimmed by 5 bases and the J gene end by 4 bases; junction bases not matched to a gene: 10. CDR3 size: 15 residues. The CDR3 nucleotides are TGTGCCAGCAGTACGGTACAGGGGCGTCGCTATGGCTACACCTTC. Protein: CASSTVQGRRYGYTF.

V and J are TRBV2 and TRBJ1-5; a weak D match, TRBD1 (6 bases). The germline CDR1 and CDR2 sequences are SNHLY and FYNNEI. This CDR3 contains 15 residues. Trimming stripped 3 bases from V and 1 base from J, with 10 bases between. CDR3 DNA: TGTGCCAGCAGTGATGGGCAGGGGAGCAATCAGCCCCAGCATTTT. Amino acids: CASSDGQGSNQPQHF.

CDR3 in amino acids: CASSLSLGGGPYNEQFF. In DNA form, the CDR3 reads TGCGCCAGCAGCTTATCTCTAGGCGGGGGGCCCTACAATGAGCAGTTCTTC. The V and J genes are TRBV5-1 and TRBJ2-1, with 8 bases identical to TRBD2. V lost 2 bases, J lost 2 bases, and 9 bases stayed unmatched. CDR1 and CDR2 (germline): SGHRS, YFSETQ. This CDR3 has 17 residues.